This T cell receptor beta chain stems from a study of blood T cell repertoires in COVID-19. Study-wide context: In each case, the material was cDNA or gDNA derived from T cells, B-cell-depleted T cells, or PBMCs.

V was clipped by 3 bases and J by 6 bases; unmatched bases: 10. CDR1 is LGHDT and CDR2 is YNNKEL in the germline V gene (reference sequence). The CDR3 sequence is 16 residues long. This clone was detected once. Authors' methods: The assay estimated nucleated cells by amplifying reference gene primers. Profiled with immunoSEQ multiplex PCR; TCRdb holds only in-frame clones, not every one. V and J calls and clone size come straight from that table; D and trimming were deduced from the DNA. Among 330,000 or so clones, approximately 89% were seen once, and the ten largest hold 3% to 4.5%. The sample taken for sequencing was peripheral blood. This receptor was identified in a woman aged 55-70 years with COVID-19, enrolled during active disease. The chain recombines TRBV3-1 (or the pseudogene TRBV3-2) with TRBJ1-1; 10 bases map to TRBD1. The CDR3 DNA is TGTGCCAGCAGCCAGACCGGGACAGGGGTCCGACCTGAAGCTTTCTTT. This encodes CASSQTGTGVRPEAFF.